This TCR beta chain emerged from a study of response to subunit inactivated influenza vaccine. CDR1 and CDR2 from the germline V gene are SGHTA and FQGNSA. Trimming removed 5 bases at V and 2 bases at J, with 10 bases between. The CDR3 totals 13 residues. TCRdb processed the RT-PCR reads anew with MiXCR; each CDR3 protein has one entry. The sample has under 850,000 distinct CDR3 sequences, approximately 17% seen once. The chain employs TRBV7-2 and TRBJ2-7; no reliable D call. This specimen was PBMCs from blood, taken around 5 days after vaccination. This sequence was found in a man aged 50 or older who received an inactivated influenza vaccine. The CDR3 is CASSTHKPYEQYF. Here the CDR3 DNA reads TGTGCCAGCAGCACCCACAAGCCCTACGAGCAGTACTTC.